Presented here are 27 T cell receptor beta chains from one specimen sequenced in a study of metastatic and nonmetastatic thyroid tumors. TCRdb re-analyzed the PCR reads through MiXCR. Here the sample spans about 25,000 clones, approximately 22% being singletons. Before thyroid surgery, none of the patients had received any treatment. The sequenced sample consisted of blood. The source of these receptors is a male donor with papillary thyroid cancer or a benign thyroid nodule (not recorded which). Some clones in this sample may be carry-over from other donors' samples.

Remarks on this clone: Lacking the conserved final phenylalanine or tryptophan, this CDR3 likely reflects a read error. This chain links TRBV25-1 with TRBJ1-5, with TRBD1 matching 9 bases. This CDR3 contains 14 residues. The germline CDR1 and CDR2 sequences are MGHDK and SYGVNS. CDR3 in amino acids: CAISGTGTYQPQHL. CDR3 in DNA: TGTGCCATCAGTGGGACAGGGACTTACCAGCCCCAGCATCTT.

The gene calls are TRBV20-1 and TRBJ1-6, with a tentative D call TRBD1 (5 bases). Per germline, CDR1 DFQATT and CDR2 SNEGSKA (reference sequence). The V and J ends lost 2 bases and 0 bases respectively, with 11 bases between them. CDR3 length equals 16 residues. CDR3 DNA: TGCAGTGCTAGACGAACAGGAAGCTCCTATAATTCACCCCTCCACTTT. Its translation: CSARRTGSSYNSPLHF.

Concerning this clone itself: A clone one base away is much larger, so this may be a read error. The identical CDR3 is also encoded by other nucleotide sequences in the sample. For the CDR3, the DNA is TGTGCCAGCAGTTCTTGGTCAGGGGGCGCCTACAATGAGCAATTCTTC. It is translated as CASSSWSGGAYNEQFF. The chain employs TRBV5-4 and TRBJ2-1; 8 bases map to TRBD1. This CDR3 comprises 16 residues. Germline loops: CDR1 SGHNT, CDR2 YYREEE (reference sequence). Complete variable domain (other parts from reference TRBV5-4 and TRBJ2-1): ETGVTQSPTHLIKTRGQQVTLRCSSQSGHNTVSWYQQALGQGPQFIFQYYREEENGRGNFPPRFSGLQFPNYSSELNVNALELDDSALYLCASSSWSGGAYNEQFFGPGTRLTVL.

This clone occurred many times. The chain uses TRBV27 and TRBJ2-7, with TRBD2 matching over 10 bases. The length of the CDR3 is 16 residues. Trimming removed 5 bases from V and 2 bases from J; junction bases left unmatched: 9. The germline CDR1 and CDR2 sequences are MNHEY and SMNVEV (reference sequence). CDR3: CASSTRTSGNPYEQYF. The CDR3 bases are TGTGCCAGCAGTACAAGGACTAGCGGAAATCCCTACGAGCAGTACTTC.

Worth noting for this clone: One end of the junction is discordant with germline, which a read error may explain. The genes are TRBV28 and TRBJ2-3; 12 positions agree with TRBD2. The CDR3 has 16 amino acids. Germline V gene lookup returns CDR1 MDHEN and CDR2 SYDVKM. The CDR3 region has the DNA TGTGCCAGCACCATACCTAGCGGGAGGGTCTCAGATACGCATAATTTT. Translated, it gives CASTIPSGRVSDTHNF. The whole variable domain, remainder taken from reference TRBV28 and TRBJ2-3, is DVKVTQSSRYLVKRTGEKVFLECVQDMDHENMFWYRQDPGLGLRLIYFSYDVKMKEKGDIPEGYSVSREKKERFSLILESASTNQTSMYLCASTIPSGRVSDTHNFGPGTRLTVL.

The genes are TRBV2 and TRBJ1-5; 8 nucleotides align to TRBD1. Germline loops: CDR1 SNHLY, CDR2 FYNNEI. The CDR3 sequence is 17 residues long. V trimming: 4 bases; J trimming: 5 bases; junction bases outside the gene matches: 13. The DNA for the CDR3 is TGTGCCAGCAGTGGCCGGACAGGGACACTTTTGGATCAGCCCCAGCATTTT. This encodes CASSGRTGTLLDQPQHF. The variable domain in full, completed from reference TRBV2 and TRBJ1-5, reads EPEVTQTPSHQVTQMGQEVILRCVPISNHLYFYWYRQILGQKVEFLVSFYNNEISEKSEIFDDQFSVERPDGSNFTLKIRSTKLEDSAMYFCASSGRTGTLLDQPQHFGDGTRLSIL.

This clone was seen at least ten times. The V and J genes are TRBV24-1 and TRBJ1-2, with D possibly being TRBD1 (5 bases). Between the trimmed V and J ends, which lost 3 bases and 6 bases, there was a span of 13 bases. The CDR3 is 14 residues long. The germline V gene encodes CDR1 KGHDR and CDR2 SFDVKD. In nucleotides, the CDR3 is TGTGCCACCAGTGATGGGGCCGGTGTAGATGGCTACACCTTC. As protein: CATSDGAGVDGYTF.

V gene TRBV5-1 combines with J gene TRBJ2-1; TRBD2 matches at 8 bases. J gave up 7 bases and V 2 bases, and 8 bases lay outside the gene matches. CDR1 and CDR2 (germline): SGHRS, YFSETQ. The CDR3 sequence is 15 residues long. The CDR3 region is CASSLWTSSVNEQFF. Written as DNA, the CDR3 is TGCGCCAGCAGCTTATGGACTAGCTCCGTGAATGAGCAGTTCTTC.

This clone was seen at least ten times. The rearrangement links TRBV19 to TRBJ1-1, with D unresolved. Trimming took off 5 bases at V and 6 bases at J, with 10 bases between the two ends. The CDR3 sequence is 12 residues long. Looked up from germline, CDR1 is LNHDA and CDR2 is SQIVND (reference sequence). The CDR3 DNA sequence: TGTGCCAGTAGTGCAGACCAACCTGAAGCTTTCTTT. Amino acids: CASSADQPEAFF.

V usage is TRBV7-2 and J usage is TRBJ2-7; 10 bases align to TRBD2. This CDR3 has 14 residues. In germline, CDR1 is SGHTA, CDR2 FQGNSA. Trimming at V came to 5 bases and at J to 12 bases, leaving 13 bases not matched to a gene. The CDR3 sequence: CASSTGASGRAGYF. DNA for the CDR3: TGTGCCAGCAGCACGGGGGCTAGCGGGAGAGCGGGGTACTTC.

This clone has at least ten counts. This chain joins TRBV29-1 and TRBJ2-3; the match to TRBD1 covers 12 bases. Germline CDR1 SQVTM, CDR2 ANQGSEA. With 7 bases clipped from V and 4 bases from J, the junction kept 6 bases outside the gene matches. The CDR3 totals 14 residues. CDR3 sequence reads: CSARGQGAADTQYF. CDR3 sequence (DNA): TGCAGCGCCAGGGGACAGGGGGCCGCAGATACGCAGTATTTT.

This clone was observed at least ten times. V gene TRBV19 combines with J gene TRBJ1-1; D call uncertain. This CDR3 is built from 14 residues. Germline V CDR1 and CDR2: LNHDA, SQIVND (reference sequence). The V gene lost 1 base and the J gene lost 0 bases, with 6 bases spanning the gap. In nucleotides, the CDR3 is TGTGCCAGTAGTATAGTTGGGGTGAACACTGAAGCTTTCTTT. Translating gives CASSIVGVNTEAFF. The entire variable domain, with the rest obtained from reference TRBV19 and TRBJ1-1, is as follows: DGGITQSPKYLFRKEGQNVTLSCEQNLNHDAMYWYRQDPGQGLRLIYYSQIVNDFQKGDIAEGYSVSREKKESFPLTVTSAQKNPTAFYLCASSIVGVNTEAFFGQGTRLTVV.

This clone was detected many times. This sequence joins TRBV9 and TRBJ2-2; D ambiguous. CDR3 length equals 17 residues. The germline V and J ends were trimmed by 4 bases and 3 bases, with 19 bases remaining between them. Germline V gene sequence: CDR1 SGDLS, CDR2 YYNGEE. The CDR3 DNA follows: TGTGCCAGCAGCACCCGTTCGGGCCCTGGGGACACCGGGGAGCTGTTTTTT. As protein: CASSTRSGPGDTGELFF.

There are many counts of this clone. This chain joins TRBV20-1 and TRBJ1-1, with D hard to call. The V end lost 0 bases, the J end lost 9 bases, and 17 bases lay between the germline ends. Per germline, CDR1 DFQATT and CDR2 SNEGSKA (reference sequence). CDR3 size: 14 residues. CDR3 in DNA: TGCAGTGCTAGAGATAGCAAACTCTCTTACAAAGCTTTCTTT. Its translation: CSARDSKLSYKAFF.

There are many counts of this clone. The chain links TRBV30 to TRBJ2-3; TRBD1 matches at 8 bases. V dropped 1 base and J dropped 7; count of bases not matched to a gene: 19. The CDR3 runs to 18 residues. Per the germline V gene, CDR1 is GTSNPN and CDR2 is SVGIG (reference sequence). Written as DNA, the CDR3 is TGTGCCTGGAGTGGGGCGGGGACAGGAGACTCTATGGGGAATACGCAGTATTTT. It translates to CAWSGAGTGDSMGNTQYF.

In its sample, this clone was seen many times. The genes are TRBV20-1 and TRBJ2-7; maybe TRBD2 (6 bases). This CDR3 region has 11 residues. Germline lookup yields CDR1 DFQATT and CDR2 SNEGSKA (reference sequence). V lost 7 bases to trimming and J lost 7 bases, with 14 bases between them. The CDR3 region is CSVDERGEQYF. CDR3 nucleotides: TGCAGTGTCGACGAACGGGGGGAGCAGTACTTC.

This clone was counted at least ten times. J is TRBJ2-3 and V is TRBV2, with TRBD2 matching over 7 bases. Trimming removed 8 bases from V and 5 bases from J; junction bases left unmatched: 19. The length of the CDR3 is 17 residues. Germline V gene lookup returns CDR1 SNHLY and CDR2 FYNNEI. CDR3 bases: TGTGCCAGCGGGGAGGGAGGGCCGAAATTTGGGATAGATACGCAGTATTTT. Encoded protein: CASGEGGPKFGIDTQYF.

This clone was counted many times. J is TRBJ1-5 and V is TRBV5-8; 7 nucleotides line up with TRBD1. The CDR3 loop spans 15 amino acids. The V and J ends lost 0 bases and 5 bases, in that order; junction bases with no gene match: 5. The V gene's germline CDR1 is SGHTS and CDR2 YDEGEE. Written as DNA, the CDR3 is TGTGCCAGCAGCTTGGGTACAGGGGCGTATCAGCCCCAGCATTTT. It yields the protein CASSLGTGAYQPQHF.

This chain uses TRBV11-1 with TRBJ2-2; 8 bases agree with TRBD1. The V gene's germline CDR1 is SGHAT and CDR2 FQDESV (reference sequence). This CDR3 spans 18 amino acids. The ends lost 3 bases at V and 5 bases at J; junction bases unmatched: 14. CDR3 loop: CASSFPRFQGAGTGELFF. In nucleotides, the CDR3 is TGTGCCAGCAGCTTCCCCCGGTTCCAGGGGGCAGGTACCGGGGAGCTGTTTTTT. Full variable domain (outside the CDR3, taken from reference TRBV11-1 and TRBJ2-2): EAEVAQSPRYKITEKSQAVAFWCDPISGHATLYWYRQILGQGPELLVQFQDESVVDDSQLPKDRFSAERLKGVDSTLKIQPAELGDSAMYLCASSFPRFQGAGTGELFFGEGSRLTVL.

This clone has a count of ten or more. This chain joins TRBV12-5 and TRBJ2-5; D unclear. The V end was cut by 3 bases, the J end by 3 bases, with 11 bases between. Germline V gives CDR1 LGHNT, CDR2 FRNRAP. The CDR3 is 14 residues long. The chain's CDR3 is CASGFGQQKETQYF. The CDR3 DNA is TGTGCTAGTGGTTTCGGGCAGCAAAAAGAGACCCAGTACTTC. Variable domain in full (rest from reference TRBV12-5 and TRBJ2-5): DARVTQTPRHKVTEMGQEVTMRCQPILGHNTVFWYRQTMMQGLELLAYFRNRAPLDDSGMPKDRFSAEMPDATLATLKIQPSEPRDSAVYFCASGFGQQKETQYFGPGTRLLVL.

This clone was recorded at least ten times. The CDR3: CASSLLREQYF. In nucleotides, the CDR3 is TGTGCCAGCAGCTTGCTGAGGGAGCAGTACTTC. The chain couples TRBV3-1 to TRBJ2-7; D unclear. Trimming left V 5 bases short and J 7 bases short, with 9 bases between. CDR1 is LGHDT, CDR2 YNNKEL, per germline (reference sequence). The CDR3 is 11 amino acids.

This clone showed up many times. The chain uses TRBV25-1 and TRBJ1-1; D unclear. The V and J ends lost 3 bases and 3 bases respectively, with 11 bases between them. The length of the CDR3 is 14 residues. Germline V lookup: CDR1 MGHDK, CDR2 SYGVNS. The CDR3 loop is CASSESPEYTEAFF. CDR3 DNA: TGTGCCAGCAGTGAGTCCCCCGAGTACACTGAAGCTTTCTTT.

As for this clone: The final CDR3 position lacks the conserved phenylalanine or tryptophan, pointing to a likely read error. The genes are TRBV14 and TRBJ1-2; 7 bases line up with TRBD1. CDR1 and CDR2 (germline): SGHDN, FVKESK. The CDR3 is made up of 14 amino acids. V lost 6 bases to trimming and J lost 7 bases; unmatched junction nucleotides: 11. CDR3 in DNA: TGTGCCAGCAGACAGACCGGGACAGACTCTGGCTACACCGTC. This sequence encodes CASRQTGTDSGYTV.

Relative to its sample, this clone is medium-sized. CDR3 loop: CASSQDLAGGDYTF. CDR3 sequence (DNA): TGCGCCAGCAGCCAAGATCTGGCAGGGGGTGACTACACCTTC. The rearrangement joins TRBV4-3 to TRBJ1-2, with 7 positions matching TRBD1. Germline V gene data show CDR1 as LGHNA and CDR2 as YSLEER. After removal of 0 bases from V and 10 bases from J, the junction contained 8 bases not matched to a gene. CDR3 length equals 14 residues.

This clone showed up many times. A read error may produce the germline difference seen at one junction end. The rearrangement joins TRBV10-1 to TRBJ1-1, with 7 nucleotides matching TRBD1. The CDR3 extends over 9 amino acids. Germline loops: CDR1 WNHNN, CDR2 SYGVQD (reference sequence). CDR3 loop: CASSMDRSF. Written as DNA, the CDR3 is TGCGCCAGCAGCATGGACAGGTCCTTT.

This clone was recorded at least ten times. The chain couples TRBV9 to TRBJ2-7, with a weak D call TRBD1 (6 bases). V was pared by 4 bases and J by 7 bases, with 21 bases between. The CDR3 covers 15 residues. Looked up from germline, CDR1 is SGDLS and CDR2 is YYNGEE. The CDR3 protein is CASSRGDQDRGEQYF. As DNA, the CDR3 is TGTGCCAGCAGCCGTGGGGATCAGGATAGGGGGGAGCAGTACTTC.

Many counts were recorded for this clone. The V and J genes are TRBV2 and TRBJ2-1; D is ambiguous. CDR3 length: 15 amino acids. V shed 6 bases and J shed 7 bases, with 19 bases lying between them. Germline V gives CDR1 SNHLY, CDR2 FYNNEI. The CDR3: CASSAPLRKGNEQFF. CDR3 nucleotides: TGTGCCAGCAGCGCACCCTTAAGGAAGGGAAATGAGCAGTTCTTC.